Each of the 13 T cell receptor beta chains below was sequenced from the same sample in a study of cytomegalovirus exposure and HLA in healthy donors. The PCR made use of 60 Vbeta and 13 Jbeta primers. Sequenced by immunoSEQ multiplex PCR; TCRdb stores in-frame clones only, minus some. The sample holds about 140,000 clones, roughly 75% seen once. Sequencing was carried out using PBMCs. The receptor set was obtained from a man in his forties in good health and CMV-seronegative.

This clone showed up just once. This chain links TRBV5-5 with TRBJ1-1; D remains ambiguous. CDR1 is SGHKS, CDR2 YYEKEE, per germline (reference sequence). This CDR3 has 15 amino acids. The V end lost 0 bases, the J end lost 0 bases, and 9 bases lay between the germline ends. DNA for the CDR3: TGTGCCAGCAGCTTGGCGAGTGTTATGAACACTGAAGCTTTCTTT. This gives the protein CASSLASVMNTEAFF.

In regard to this clone: One end of the junction fails to match germline, which may point to a read error. The chain couples TRBV7-9 to TRBJ1-4; D is possibly TRBD1 (6 bases). The germline V gene encodes CDR1 SEHNR and CDR2 FQNEAQ (reference sequence). The CDR3 covers 17 residues. CDR3 in amino acids: CSSSEMGGTRKKEKLFF. For the CDR3, the DNA is TGTTCCAGCAGCGAAATGGGAGGGACACGTAAAAAGGAAAAACTGTTTTTT.

The chain is built from TRBV11-2 and TRBJ2-2, with TRBD1 as a possible D gene (6 bases). Germline CDR1 SGHAT, CDR2 FQNNGV. The V gene lost 10 bases and the J gene lost 3 bases, with 12 bases spanning the gap. This CDR3 contains 13 residues. The CDR3 region has the DNA TGTGCCACTTACGACAGGCACACCGGGGAGCTGTTTTTT. This gives the protein CATYDRHTGELFF.

V and J are TRBV28 and TRBJ1-4; 10 positions agree with TRBD1. Germline-derived CDR1 and CDR2 are MDHEN and SYDVKM. The CDR3 loop spans 18 amino acids. J lost 5 bases, V lost 5 bases, and 14 bases had no gene match. The DNA of the CDR3 is TGTGCCAGCAGTCGCAACCGGGACAGGGGAGCAGAGAATGAAAAACTGTTTTTT. It translates to CASSRNRDRGAENEKLFF.

The genes are TRBV4-2 and TRBJ1-5; no definite D call. Germline V gives CDR1 LGHNA, CDR2 YNFKEQ. CDR3 length: 15 residues. With 0 bases removed from V and 0 bases from J, the gap between germline ends came to 6 bases. The CDR3 region has the DNA TGTGCCAGCAGCCAAGAGTCCGGTAGCAATCAGCCCCAGCATTTT. Encoded protein: CASSQESGSNQPQHF.

This clone was seen only a few times. The chain employs TRBV7-3 and TRBJ2-2; TRBD1 might be the D (5 bases). Germline values: CDR1 SGHTA, CDR2 FQGTGA. V lost 4 bases, J lost 0 bases, and 9 bases lay in between. CDR3 length equals 15 residues. CDR3 residues: CASSSTATNTGELFF. CDR3 bases: TGTGCCAGCAGCTCGACAGCTACGAACACCGGGGAGCTGTTTTTT.

The chain recombines TRBV9 with TRBJ2-3; 8 bases are shared with TRBD1. The CDR3 runs 16 residues. Per the germline V gene, CDR1 is SGDLS and CDR2 is YYNGEE. V gave up 3 bases and J gave up 2 bases; unmatched junction bases: 8. The CDR3 DNA sequence: TGTGCCAGCAGCGAGACACCGGGACAGGACACAGATACGCAGTATTTT. It yields the protein CASSETPGQDTDTQYF.

The J gene is TRBJ2-3, the V gene TRBV14, with 14 bases fitting TRBD2. The CDR3 contains 17 residues. CDR1 is SGHDN and CDR2 is FVKESK in the germline V gene. Trimming cost V 5 bases and J 1 base; bases outside gene matches: 5. Here the CDR3 DNA reads TGTGCCAGCAGCAAGGGACTAGCGGGGGCGGGCACAGATACGCAGTATTTT. Translating it yields CASSKGLAGAGTDTQYF.

V gene TRBV9 combines with J gene TRBJ2-3, with TRBD1 identical over 7 bases. This CDR3 region has 13 residues. J gave up 5 bases and V 2 bases, and 2 bases lay outside the gene matches. Germline CDR1 is SGDLS and CDR2 is YYNGEE. CDR3: CASSVTGEDTQYF. The CDR3 DNA reads TGTGCCAGCAGCGTTACAGGGGAAGATACGCAGTATTTT.

The chain carries TRBV5-1 and TRBJ2-2; TRBD2 agrees at 11 bases. J gave up 5 bases and V 4 bases, and 4 bases lay outside the gene matches. The germline V gene encodes CDR1 SGHRS and CDR2 YFSETQ. The CDR3 length is 15 residues. CDR3 coding DNA: TGCGCCAGCAGCAATAGCGGGGGGGCGACCGGGGAGCTGTTTTTT. Translated, it gives CASSNSGGATGELFF.

J is TRBJ1-2 and V is TRBV6-5; D gene unclear. V shed 6 bases and J shed 4 bases, with 12 bases lying between them. Germline loops: CDR1 MNHEY, CDR2 SVGAGI. The CDR3 is made up of 13 amino acids. CDR3 bases: TGTGCCAGCAGGCTTACTGGGAGCTATGGCTACACCTTC. This translates into CASRLTGSYGYTF.

About this clone itself: The same CDR3 also results from other DNA sequences found in this sample. The DNA for the CDR3 is TGTGCCAGCTCACCGGGCGGCACAGATACGCAGTATTTT. Amino acids: CASSPGGTDTQYF. This rearrangement joins TRBV18 to TRBJ2-3; no clear D gene. CDR1 KGHSH and CDR2 LQKENI come from the germline V gene. The V and J ends lost 3 bases and 1 base respectively, with 5 bases between them. This CDR3 is 13 amino acids long. Drawing the rest from reference TRBV18 and TRBJ2-3, the complete variable domain is NAGVMQNPRHLVRRRGQEARLRCSPMKGHSHVYWYRQLPEEGLKFMVYLQKENIIDESGMPKERFSAEFPKEGPSILRIQQVVRGDSAAYFCASSPGGTDTQYFGPGTRLTVL.

The rearrangement links TRBV18 to TRBJ2-3, with TRBD2 matching over 13 bases. After removal of 6 bases from V and 5 bases from J, the junction contained 8 bases not matched to a gene. This CDR3 region has 16 residues. Germline CDR1 is KGHSH and CDR2 is LQKENI. CDR3 amino acids: CASSYGLAGAVDTQYF. The CDR3 nucleotides are TGTGCCAGCTCGTATGGACTAGCGGGGGCGGTAGATACGCAGTATTTT.